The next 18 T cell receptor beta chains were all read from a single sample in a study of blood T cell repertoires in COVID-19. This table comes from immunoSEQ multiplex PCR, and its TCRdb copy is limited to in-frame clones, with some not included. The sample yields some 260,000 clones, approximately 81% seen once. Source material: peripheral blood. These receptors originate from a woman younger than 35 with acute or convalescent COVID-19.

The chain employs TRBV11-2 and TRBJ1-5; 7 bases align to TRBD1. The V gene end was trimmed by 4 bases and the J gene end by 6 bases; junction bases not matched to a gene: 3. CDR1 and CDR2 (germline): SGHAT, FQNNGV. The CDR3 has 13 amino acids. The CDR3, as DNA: TGTGCCAGCAGCTCTAACAGGGGTCAGCCCCAGCATTTT. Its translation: CASSSNRGQPQHF.

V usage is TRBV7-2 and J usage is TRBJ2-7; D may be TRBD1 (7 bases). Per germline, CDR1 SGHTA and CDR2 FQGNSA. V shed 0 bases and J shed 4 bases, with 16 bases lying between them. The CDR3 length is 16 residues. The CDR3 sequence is CASSLARGQKKYEQYF. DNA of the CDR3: TGTGCCAGCAGCTTAGCGCGGGGACAGAAAAAATACGAGCAGTACTTC.

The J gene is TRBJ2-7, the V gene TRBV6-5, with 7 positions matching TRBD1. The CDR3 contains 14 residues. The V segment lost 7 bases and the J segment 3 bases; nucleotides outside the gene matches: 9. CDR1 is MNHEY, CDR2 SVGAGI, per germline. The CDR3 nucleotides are TGTGCCAGCACCACTAGGACAGGAGGCTACGAGCAGTACTTC. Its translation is CASTTRTGGYEQYF.

Written as DNA, the CDR3 is TGTGCCAGCAGCGTAGGTCGGGACACTGCCTACGAGCAGTACTTC. Protein sequence: CASSVGRDTAYEQYF. The V call is TRBV9, the J call TRBJ2-7; tentative D call: TRBD1 (6 bases). This CDR3 has 15 residues. V was pared by 0 bases and J by 2 bases, with 12 bases between. Germline V CDR1 and CDR2: SGDLS, YYNGEE. Supplemented by reference TRBV9 and TRBJ2-7, the full variable domain reads DSGVTQTPKHLITATGQRVTLRCSPRSGDLSVYWYQQSLDQGLQFLIQYYNGEERAKGNILERFSAQQFPDLHSELNLSSLELGDSALYFCASSVGRDTAYEQYFGPGTRLTVT.

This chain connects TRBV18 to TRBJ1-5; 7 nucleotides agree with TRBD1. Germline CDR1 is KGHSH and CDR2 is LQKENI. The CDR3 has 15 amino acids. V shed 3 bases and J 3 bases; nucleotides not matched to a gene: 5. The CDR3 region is CASSPGQTDNQPQHF. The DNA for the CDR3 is TGTGCCAGCTCACCGGGACAGACTGACAATCAGCCCCAGCATTTT.

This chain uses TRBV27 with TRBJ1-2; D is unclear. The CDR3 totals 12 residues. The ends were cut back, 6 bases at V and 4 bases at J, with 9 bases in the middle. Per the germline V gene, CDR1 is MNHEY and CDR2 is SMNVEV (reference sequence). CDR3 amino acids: CASRGSPYGYTF. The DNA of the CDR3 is TGTGCCAGCAGGGGCAGTCCCTATGGCTACACCTTC.

The CDR3 nucleotides are TGCGCCAGCAGCCCGGGACAGGGGTTAGTGTCCGGGGAGCTGTTTTTT. The encoded protein is CASSPGQGLVSGELFF. The V call is TRBV5-1, the J call TRBJ2-2; 10 nucleotides agree with TRBD1. Germline V gene sequence: CDR1 SGHRS, CDR2 YFSETQ. This CDR3 spans 16 amino acids. V was pared by 4 bases and J by 6 bases, with 9 bases of the junction left unmatched.

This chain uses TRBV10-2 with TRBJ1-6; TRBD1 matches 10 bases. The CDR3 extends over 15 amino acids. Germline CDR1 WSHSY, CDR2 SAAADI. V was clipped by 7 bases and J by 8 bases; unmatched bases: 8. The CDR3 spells CASKMDRGNYSPLHF. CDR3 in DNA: TGCGCCAGCAAGATGGACAGGGGGAATTATTCACCCCTCCACTTT.

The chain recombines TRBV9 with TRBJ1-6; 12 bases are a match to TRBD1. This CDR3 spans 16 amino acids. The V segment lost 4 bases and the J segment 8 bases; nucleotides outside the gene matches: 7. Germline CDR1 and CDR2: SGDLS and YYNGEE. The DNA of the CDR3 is TGTGCCAGCAGCCCGGGACAGGGGGCTGTGGATTCACCCCTCCACTTT. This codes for CASSPGQGAVDSPLHF.

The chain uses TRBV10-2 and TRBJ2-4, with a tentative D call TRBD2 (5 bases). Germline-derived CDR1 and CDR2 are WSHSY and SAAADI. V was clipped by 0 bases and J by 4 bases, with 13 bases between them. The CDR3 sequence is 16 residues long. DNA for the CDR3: TGCGCCAGCAGTGAGTCGAGGGTGGGTTTGAAAAACATTCAGTACTTC. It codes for CASSESRVGLKNIQYF.

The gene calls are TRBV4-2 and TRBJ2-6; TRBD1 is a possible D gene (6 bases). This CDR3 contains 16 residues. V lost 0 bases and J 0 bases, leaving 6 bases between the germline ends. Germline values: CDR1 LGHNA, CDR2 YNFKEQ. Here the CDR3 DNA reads TGTGCCAGCAGCCAAGACAGGGGCTCTGGGGCCAACGTCCTGACTTTC. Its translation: CASSQDRGSGANVLTF.

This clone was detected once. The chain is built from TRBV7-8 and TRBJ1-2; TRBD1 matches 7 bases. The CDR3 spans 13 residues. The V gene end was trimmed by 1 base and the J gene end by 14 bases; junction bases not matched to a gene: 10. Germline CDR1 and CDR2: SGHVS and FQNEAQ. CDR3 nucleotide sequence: TGTGCCAGCAGCTTAGGACAGGGATTACCGCGAACCTTC. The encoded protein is CASSLGQGLPRTF.

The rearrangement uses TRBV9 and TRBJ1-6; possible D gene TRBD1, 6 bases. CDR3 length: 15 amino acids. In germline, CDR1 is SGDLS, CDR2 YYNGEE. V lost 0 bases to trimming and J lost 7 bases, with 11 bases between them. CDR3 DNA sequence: TGTGCCAGCAGCGTAGGATATCAGGGGAATTCACCCCTCCACTTT. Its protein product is CASSVGYQGNSPLHF.

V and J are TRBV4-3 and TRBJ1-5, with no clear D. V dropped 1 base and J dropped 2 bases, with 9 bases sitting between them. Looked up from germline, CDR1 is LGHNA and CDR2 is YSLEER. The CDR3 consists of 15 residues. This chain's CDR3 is CASSQVYGGNQPQHF. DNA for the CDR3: TGCGCCAGCAGCCAAGTTTACGGAGGCAATCAGCCCCAGCATTTT.

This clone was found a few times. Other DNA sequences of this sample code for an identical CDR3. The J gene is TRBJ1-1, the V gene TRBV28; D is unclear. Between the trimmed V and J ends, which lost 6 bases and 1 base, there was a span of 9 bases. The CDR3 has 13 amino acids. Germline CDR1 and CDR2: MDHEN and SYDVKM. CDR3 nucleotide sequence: TGTGCCAGCAGGACTACCGCGAACACTGAAGCTTTCTTT. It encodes CASRTTANTEAFF.

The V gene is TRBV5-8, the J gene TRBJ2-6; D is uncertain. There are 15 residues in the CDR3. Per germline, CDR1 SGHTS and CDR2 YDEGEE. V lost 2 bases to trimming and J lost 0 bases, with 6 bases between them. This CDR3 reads CASSFHSSGANVLTF. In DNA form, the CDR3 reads TGTGCCAGCAGCTTCCACAGCTCTGGGGCCAACGTCCTGACTTTC.

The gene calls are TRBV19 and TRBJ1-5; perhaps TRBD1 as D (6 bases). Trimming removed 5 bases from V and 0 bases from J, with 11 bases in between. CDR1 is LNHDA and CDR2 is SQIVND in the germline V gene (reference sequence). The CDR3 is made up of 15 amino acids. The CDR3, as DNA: TGTGCCAGTAGTGGGCAGGGACATAGCAATCAGCCCCAGCATTTT. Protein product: CASSGQGHSNQPQHF.

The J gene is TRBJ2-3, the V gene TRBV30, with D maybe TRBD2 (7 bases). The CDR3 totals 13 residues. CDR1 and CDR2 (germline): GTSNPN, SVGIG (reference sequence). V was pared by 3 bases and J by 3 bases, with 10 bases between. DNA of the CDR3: TGTGCCTGGAGACAGGGAGGGACAGATACGCAGTATTTT. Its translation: CAWRQGGTDTQYF.